This entry lists 30 T cell receptor beta chains sequenced from one sample in a study of cytomegalovirus exposure and HLA in healthy donors (dated by TCRdb to the late 2010s). Library preparation used the immunoSEQ multiplex PCR assay. TCRdb retrieved this table from immuneACCESS and kept in-frame rearrangements only. Not all clones are present; in checked studies, unresolved V genes account for under half, and no reason is known for the remainder. This sample holds under 200,000 clones; about 95% were observed only once. The top ten constitute under 0.9% of the sample. Input material: PBMCs. The receptors here all came from a young woman in good health and CMV-seronegative.

This rearrangement joins TRBV5-1 to TRBJ2-5; D gene ambiguous. Germline V gene data show CDR1 as SGHRS and CDR2 as YFSETQ. V lost 2 bases and J 3 bases, leaving 2 bases between the germline ends. The CDR3 has 11 residues. Here the CDR3 reads CASSFKETQYF. CDR3 DNA: TGCGCCAGCAGCTTCAAAGAGACCCAGTACTTC.

The V and J genes are TRBV18 and TRBJ1-1; the match to TRBD1 covers 10 bases. J lost 1 base, V lost 6 bases, and 8 bases had no gene match. This CDR3 spans 16 amino acids. Germline CDR1 reads KGHSH; CDR2 reads LQKENI. The CDR3 DNA follows: TGTGCCAGCTCCTTCGGTCGGACAGGGGGGAACACTGAAGCTTTCTTT. Amino acid sequence: CASSFGRTGGNTEAFF.

The chain uses TRBV15 and TRBJ1-5; possible D gene TRBD1, 5 bases. The CDR3 runs to 15 residues. Trimming left V 3 bases short and J 4 bases short, with 13 bases between. Germline V CDR1 and CDR2: LNHNV, YYDKDF (reference sequence). The CDR3 nucleotides are TGTGCCACCAGCAGTGGAGGGGCCCTTAATCAGCCCCAGCATTTT. Amino acid sequence: CATSSGGALNQPQHF.

This chain links TRBV5-3 with TRBJ2-7, with 7 bases aligning to TRBD1. TRBV5-3 is sorted into the ORF group, with uncertain function. Trimming removed 3 bases from V and 6 bases from J; junction bases left unmatched: 12. This CDR3 is built from 15 residues. Here the CDR3 reads CARSSPPDRESEQYF. The CDR3 nucleotides read TGTGCCAGAAGCTCACCGCCTGACAGGGAAAGCGAGCAGTACTTC.

The chain couples TRBV18 to TRBJ1-1; D might be TRBD1 (5 bases). The germline V gene encodes CDR1 KGHSH and CDR2 LQKENI. This CDR3 has 14 amino acids. Trimming removed 1 base from V and 0 bases from J, with 6 bases in between. CDR3 nucleotides: TGTGCCAGCTCACCACAGGGGATGAACACTGAAGCTTTCTTT. It translates to CASSPQGMNTEAFF. Full variable domain (remainder filled in from reference TRBV18 and TRBJ1-1): NAGVMQNPRHLVRRRGQEARLRCSPMKGHSHVYWYRQLPEEGLKFMVYLQKENIIDESGMPKERFSAEFPKEGPSILRIQQVVRGDSAAYFCASSPQGMNTEAFFGQGTRLTVV.

Remarks on this clone: One junction end disagrees with the germline gene, perhaps due to a read error. The gene calls are TRBV7-3 and TRBJ2-6; tentatively, D is TRBD1 (6 bases). The CDR3 length is 12 residues. Germline CDR1 SGHTA, CDR2 FQGTGA. In DNA, the CDR3 is TGTGCCAGCAGCTCGAAAACAGGGCCCCAGCATTTC. Protein product: CASSSKTGPQHF.

This chain joins TRBV7-2 and TRBJ2-1, with TRBD2 as a possible D gene (6 bases). The CDR3 is made up of 14 amino acids. Germline assignment: CDR1 SGHTA and CDR2 FQGNSA. The V gene lost 1 base and the J gene lost 6 bases, with 10 bases spanning the gap. This CDR3 reads CASSLGGASNEQFF. CDR3 sequence (DNA): TGTGCCAGCAGCTTAGGCGGGGCTAGCAATGAGCAGTTCTTC.

The rearrangement uses TRBV29-1 and TRBJ1-2, with D uncertain. The length of the CDR3 is 12 residues. V lost 7 bases and J lost 2, with 11 bases in between. The V gene's germline CDR1 is SQVTM and CDR2 ANQGSEA. CDR3 amino acids: CSAGASNYGYTF. DNA of the CDR3: TGCAGCGCGGGTGCGTCGAACTATGGCTACACCTTC.

The chain carries TRBV19 and TRBJ1-5; no reliable D call. Germline V gives CDR1 LNHDA, CDR2 SQIVND (reference sequence). CDR3 length: 14 residues. Trimming pared 7 bases from V and 1 base from J, leaving 11 bases between. In nucleotides, the CDR3 is TGTGCCAGTACGGTCTTCGGGAGCAATCAGCCCCAGCATTTT. It encodes CASTVFGSNQPQHF. The full variable domain, completed using reference TRBV19 and TRBJ1-5, is DGGITQSPKYLFRKEGQNVTLSCEQNLNHDAMYWYRQDPGQGLRLIYYSQIVNDFQKGDIAEGYSVSREKKESFPLTVTSAQKNPTAFYLCASTVFGSNQPQHFGDGTRLSIL.

The chain joins TRBV18 to TRBJ1-5; the D gene is possibly TRBD1 (5 bases). Trimming pared 5 bases from V and 1 base from J, leaving 9 bases between. The V gene's germline CDR1 is KGHSH and CDR2 LQKENI. This CDR3 spans 14 amino acids. CDR3 amino acids: CASSVDRSNQPQHF. The CDR3 nucleotides are TGTGCCAGCTCAGTCGACAGAAGCAATCAGCCCCAGCATTTT.

This chain connects TRBV6-5 to TRBJ1-2; D call uncertain. There are 13 residues in the CDR3. V was cut by 6 bases and J by 8 bases, with 16 bases left in between. The germline V gene encodes CDR1 MNHEY and CDR2 SVGAGI. CDR3 bases: TGTGCCAGCAGACCTCCGGGAGAGACGGGCTACACCTTC. Its protein product is CASRPPGETGYTF.

J is TRBJ2-3 and V is TRBV14; 11 bases align to TRBD2. The CDR3 covers 17 residues. Germline V gives CDR1 SGHDN, CDR2 FVKESK. With 6 bases clipped from V and 4 bases from J, the junction kept 12 bases outside the gene matches. CDR3 nucleotides: TGTGCCAGCAGAGCGGCTCTGGGACTAGCGGCGGCAGATACGCAGTATTTT. It is translated as CASRAALGLAAADTQYF.

The chain couples TRBV5-6 to TRBJ1-6; 7 bases fit TRBD1. CDR1 and CDR2 from the germline V gene are SGHDT and YYEEEE. The CDR3 covers 14 residues. V lost 2 bases, J lost 8 bases, and 4 bases stayed unmatched. The CDR3: CASSFGQVHSPLHF. CDR3 in DNA: TGTGCCAGCAGCTTTGGACAGGTTCATTCACCCCTCCACTTT.

This chain connects TRBV5-1 to TRBJ2-7; 15 nucleotides align to TRBD2. V was pared by 4 bases and J by 5 bases, with 4 bases of the junction left unmatched. Germline values: CDR1 SGHRS, CDR2 YFSETQ. There are 15 residues in the CDR3. CDR3 in amino acids: CASSGTSGGNDEQYF. In DNA, the CDR3 is TGCGCCAGCAGCGGGACTAGCGGGGGGAACGACGAGCAGTACTTC.

The chain carries TRBV18 and TRBJ2-1; TRBD2 matches 16 bases. The CDR3 covers 18 residues. V lost 3 bases, J lost 1 base, and 3 bases stayed unmatched. Germline V gene data show CDR1 as KGHSH and CDR2 as LQKENI. The CDR3 sequence: CASSPGTSGGGSYNEQFF. The CDR3 nucleotides are TGTGCCAGCTCACCCGGGACTAGCGGGGGGGGATCCTACAATGAGCAGTTCTTC.

The chain recombines TRBV7-2 with TRBJ2-7, with 12 bases fitting TRBD2. The germline gives CDR1 SGHTA, CDR2 FQGNSA. The J segment lost 3 bases and the V segment lost 3 bases, leaving 0 bases of the junction unmatched. CDR3 length equals 14 residues. The DNA of the CDR3 is TGTGCCAGCAGCTTGACTAGCGGGGGCTACGAGCAGTACTTC. The encoded protein is CASSLTSGGYEQYF.

This chain links TRBV18 with TRBJ2-2; 10 bases map to TRBD2. V lost 0 bases, J lost 2 bases, and 6 bases stayed unmatched. The CDR3 totals 18 residues. The germline CDR1 and CDR2 sequences are KGHSH and LQKENI. The CDR3 protein is CASSPPKRGGFNTGELFF. The DNA of the CDR3 is TGTGCCAGCTCACCACCGAAGCGGGGGGGCTTTAACACCGGGGAGCTGTTTTTT.

V is TRBV7-3 and J is TRBJ2-2; possibly TRBD1 for D (5 bases). The CDR3 covers 14 residues. Germline V gene lookup returns CDR1 SGHTA and CDR2 FQGTGA. V lost 3 bases and J lost 1, with 6 bases in between. The CDR3 DNA reads TGTGCCAGCAGCTTGGGGCAGAACACCGGGGAGCTGTTTTTT. Translation: CASSLGQNTGELFF. The complete variable domain, with remaining parts taken from reference TRBV7-3 and TRBJ2-2, reads GAGVSQTPSNKVTEKGKYVELRCDPISGHTALYWYRQSLGQGPEFLIYFQGTGAADDSGLPNDRFFAVRPEGSVSTLKIQRTERGDSAVYLCASSLGQNTGELFFGEGSRLTVL.

This clone was seen a single time. The chain joins TRBV9 to TRBJ2-1; 12 bases map to TRBD2. The CDR3 has 18 amino acids. J lost 7 bases, V lost 0 bases, and 11 bases had no gene match. CDR1 SGDLS and CDR2 YYNGEE come from the germline V gene. CDR3 nucleotides: TGTGCCAGCAGCGTAGAGTGGGCTAGCGGGGGGGCAGAGAATGAGCAGTTCTTC. Its translation is CASSVEWASGGAENEQFF.

This clone was found once. This chain joins TRBV5-1 and TRBJ2-5; D remains ambiguous. V was shortened by 1 base and J by 1 base, with 8 bases between the two germline ends. Germline loops: CDR1 SGHRS, CDR2 YFSETQ. CDR3 size: 14 residues. CDR3 nucleotide sequence: TGCGCCAGCAGCTTGTATAGCACCCAAGAGACCCAGTACTTC. Its translation is CASSLYSTQETQYF. The whole variable domain, filled in from reference TRBV5-1 and TRBJ2-5, reads KAGVTQTPRYLIKTRGQQVTLSCSPISGHRSVSWYQQTPGQGLQFLFEYFSETQRNKGNFPGRFSGRQFSNSRSEMNVSTLELGDSALYLCASSLYSTQETQYFGPGTRLLVL.

The sample holds one count of this clone. The chain has TRBV19 and TRBJ2-2; 8 nucleotides line up with TRBD1. The CDR3 contains 15 residues. V lost 4 bases to trimming and J lost 6 bases; unmatched junction nucleotides: 7. The germline V gene encodes CDR1 LNHDA and CDR2 SQIVND (reference sequence). The DNA of the CDR3 is TGTGCCAGTAGTAGCCAGGGGGCTAGGGCCGGGGAGCTGTTTTTT. Protein: CASSSQGARAGELFF.

The V gene is TRBV7-9, the J gene TRBJ2-3; D remains ambiguous. The CDR3 is 13 residues long. The germline CDR1 and CDR2 sequences are SEHNR and FQNEAQ (reference sequence). V shed 4 bases and J shed 4 bases, with 9 bases lying between them. The CDR3 sequence: CASSSTIADTQYF. CDR3 nucleotide sequence: TGTGCCAGCAGCTCAACCATAGCAGATACGCAGTATTTT. The whole variable domain, remainder taken from reference TRBV7-9 and TRBJ2-3, is DTGVSQNPRHKITKRGQNVTFRCDPISEHNRLYWYRQTLGQGPEFLTYFQNEAQLEKSRLLSDRFSAERPKGSFSTLEIQRTEQGDSAMYLCASSSTIADTQYFGPGTRLTVL.

V is TRBV5-1 and J is TRBJ2-2, with a possible D match to TRBD1 (5 bases). Germline V gene data show CDR1 as SGHRS and CDR2 as YFSETQ. The germline V and J ends were trimmed by 2 bases and 8 bases, with 13 bases remaining between them. There are 14 residues in the CDR3. CDR3 amino acids: CASSLDRSGGELFF. CDR3 coding DNA: TGCGCCAGCAGCTTAGACAGATCTGGTGGGGAGCTGTTTTTT. Filled out from reference TRBV5-1 and TRBJ2-2, the complete variable domain reads KAGVTQTPRYLIKTRGQQVTLSCSPISGHRSVSWYQQTPGQGLQFLFEYFSETQRNKGNFPGRFSGRQFSNSRSEMNVSTLELGDSALYLCASSLDRSGGELFFGEGSRLTVL.

V gene TRBV6-5 combines with J gene TRBJ2-1; 14 bases map to TRBD2. Germline lookup yields CDR1 MNHEY and CDR2 SVGAGI. The CDR3 is made up of 15 amino acids. Unmatched junction bases numbered 5, after V lost 6 bases and J lost 7 bases. In DNA, the CDR3 is TGTGCCAGCAGCCGACTAGCGGGGGGGCTTAATGAGCAGTTCTTC. This codes for CASSRLAGGLNEQFF.

The chain recombines TRBV9 with TRBJ2-1; 7 bases fit TRBD2. Germline trimming cut 0 bases from V and 1 base from J; bases unmatched to any gene: 4. This CDR3 comprises 16 residues. CDR1 is SGDLS and CDR2 is YYNGEE in the germline V gene. CDR3 residues: CASSVGGGDSYNEQFF. The CDR3 DNA reads as TGTGCCAGCAGCGTAGGTGGGGGGGATTCCTACAATGAGCAGTTCTTC.

The chain links TRBV5-6 to TRBJ1-2; 12 nucleotides align to TRBD1. CDR3 length: 16 amino acids. Germline CDR1 is SGHDT and CDR2 is YYEEEE. V dropped 2 bases and J dropped 3; count of bases not matched to a gene: 5. The DNA of the CDR3 is TGTGCCAGCAGCTTTAAAGGGACAGGGGGCGACTATGGCTACACCTTC. Encoded protein: CASSFKGTGGDYGYTF.

V is TRBV5-1 and J is TRBJ2-7, with D tentatively TRBD2 (6 bases). This CDR3 contains 17 residues. In germline, CDR1 is SGHRS, CDR2 YFSETQ. Between the trimmed V and J ends, which lost 0 bases and 2 bases, there was a span of 18 bases. CDR3 nucleotides: TGCGCCAGCAGCTTGGTTTCCGGGGGTAAAGGGGCCTACGAGCAGTACTTC. Translated, it gives CASSLVSGGKGAYEQYF. The full variable domain, its missing parts supplied by reference TRBV5-1 and TRBJ2-7, is KAGVTQTPRYLIKTRGQQVTLSCSPISGHRSVSWYQQTPGQGLQFLFEYFSETQRNKGNFPGRFSGRQFSNSRSEMNVSTLELGDSALYLCASSLVSGGKGAYEQYFGPGTRLTVT.

The J gene is TRBJ1-5, the V gene TRBV4-2; weak D call: TRBD1 (5 bases). V was pared by 2 bases and J by 2 bases, with 19 bases between. The V gene's germline CDR1 is LGHNA and CDR2 YNFKEQ. This CDR3 has 18 amino acids. CDR3 nucleotides: TGTGCCAGCAGCCAATCCACCCAGACAGCACCCGGCAATCAGCCCCAGCATTTT. Encoded protein: CASSQSTQTAPGNQPQHF.

The J gene is TRBJ2-4, the V gene TRBV5-1, with a weak D call TRBD2 (5 bases). The V end was cut by 0 bases, the J end by 3 bases, with 13 bases between. This CDR3 comprises 16 residues. Per the germline V gene, CDR1 is SGHRS and CDR2 is YFSETQ. The CDR3 coding sequence is TGCGCCAGCAGCTTGGGGTCTGGAGGAAGCAAAAACATTCAGTACTTC. Translation gives CASSLGSGGSKNIQYF.

The chain employs TRBV12-5 and TRBJ2-7; 13 positions match TRBD2. The J segment lost 4 bases and the V segment lost 6 bases, leaving 3 bases of the junction unmatched. Germline V lookup: CDR1 LGHNT, CDR2 FRNRAP. CDR3 length: 14 residues. CDR3 sequence reads: CASGGTSGVYEQYF. Written as DNA, the CDR3 is TGTGCTAGTGGGGGGACTAGCGGGGTGTACGAGCAGTACTTC.